Presented here are 18 T cell receptor beta chains from one specimen sequenced in a study of blood T cell repertoires in COVID-19. Sequencing used immunoSEQ multiplex PCR; TCRdb keeps in-frame clones, though not all of them. Of some 180,000 clones listed, 85% to 90% were seen once; the top ten hold around 7.5%. Sequenced material: peripheral blood. The receptors here all came from an older woman with acute or convalescent COVID-19.

Regarding this clone: The CDR3 end shows no conserved phenylalanine or tryptophan, and so a read error is likely. It is unclear where the CDR3 begins or ends on the DNA, so no DNA is shown, and the CDR3 is as TCRdb lists it. The V call is TRBV6-1, the J call TRBJ2-7; the DNA was not used to check the table's D call, TRBD2. Germline V gene data show CDR1 as MNHNS and CDR2 as SASEGT. The CDR3 has 15 residues if both end residues are counted. This CDR3 reads CASSDPGLAGGPLSL.

The chain is built from TRBV5-4 and TRBJ2-1; a weak D match, TRBD2 (6 bases). This CDR3 is 16 amino acids long. Germline V gene data show CDR1 as SGHNT and CDR2 as YYREEE (reference sequence). V gave up 3 bases and J gave up 4 bases, with 17 bases separating them. CDR3 sequence reads: CASSSARGRDYNEQFF. The CDR3 DNA is TGTGCCAGCAGCTCTGCTCGTGGGCGGGATTACAATGAGCAGTTCTTC.

The chain combines TRBV19 with TRBJ1-2, with no clear D. The CDR3 runs to 16 residues. CDR1 is LNHDA, CDR2 SQIVND, per germline (reference sequence). V lost 5 bases and J 8 bases, leaving 24 bases between the germline ends. The CDR3 DNA reads as TGTGCCAGTAGTCCCAGTGCTCGGGTCCCCTCGGCCGGCTACACCTTC. Protein sequence: CASSPSARVPSAGYTF.

The count of this clone is one. V gene TRBV7-8 combines with J gene TRBJ2-7; D ambiguous. Trimming stripped 2 bases from V and 0 bases from J, with 8 bases between. The CDR3 is 14 amino acids. Germline lookup yields CDR1 SGHVS and CDR2 FQNEAQ. DNA for the CDR3: TGTGCCAGCAGCTTATCGCCAGACTCCTACGAGCAGTACTTC. Its translation: CASSLSPDSYEQYF.

The rearrangement uses TRBV3-1 (or the pseudogene TRBV3-2) and TRBJ2-7; 7 bases are shared with TRBD2. CDR3 size: 16 residues. Germline V gives CDR1 LGHDT, CDR2 YNNKEL (reference sequence). V trimming: 2 bases; J trimming: 6 bases; junction bases outside the gene matches: 13. The CDR3 region is CASSQHGRNPTGEQYF. The CDR3 DNA follows: TGTGCCAGCAGCCAACACGGGAGGAATCCTACCGGCGAGCAGTACTTC.

V gene TRBV6-4 combines with J gene TRBJ2-2; no firm D call. Trimming took off 2 bases at V and 0 bases at J, with 4 bases between the two ends. CDR1 MRHNA and CDR2 SNTAGT come from the germline V gene. This CDR3 has 14 residues. The CDR3 coding sequence is TGTGCCAGCAGTGACCGCGCGAACACCGGGGAGCTGTTTTTT. Its translation is CASSDRANTGELFF.

This chain uses TRBV2 with TRBJ2-1; 7 nucleotides line up with TRBD2. Germline CDR1 is SNHLY and CDR2 is FYNNEI. The trim removed 8 bases at V and 3 bases at J, leaving 7 bases unmatched. The CDR3 spans 14 residues. The CDR3, as DNA: TGTGCCAGCCACCTGACTAGCTTCTACAATGAGCAGTTCTTC. This codes for CASHLTSFYNEQFF.

The chain employs TRBV27 and TRBJ2-2; possible D gene TRBD2, 5 bases. Looked up from germline, CDR1 is MNHEY and CDR2 is SMNVEV (reference sequence). V was pared by 1 base and J by 1 base, with 10 bases between. The CDR3 loop spans 16 amino acids. The CDR3, as DNA: TGTGCCAGCAGTTTATTGGCTAGCAGGAACACCGGGGAGCTGTTTTTT. Amino acid sequence: CASSLLASRNTGELFF.

This chain connects TRBV6-4 to TRBJ1-3, with D unclear. The CDR3 has 17 amino acids. With 2 bases removed from V and 0 bases from J, the gap between germline ends came to 14 bases. Per the germline V gene, CDR1 is MRHNA and CDR2 is SNTAGT. The CDR3 bases are TGTGCCAGCAGTGACCCACGCCGTTTGAGCTCTGGAAACACCATATATTTT. It encodes CASSDPRRLSSGNTIYF.

The chain employs TRBV7-9 and TRBJ1-2; unclear D gene. Germline assignment: CDR1 SEHNR and CDR2 FQNEAQ (reference sequence). V lost 2 bases and J lost 8, with 18 bases in between. The length of the CDR3 is 15 residues. The CDR3 bases are TGTGCCAGCAGCTTACAAAACCTTCTCCGGCGGGGCTACACCTTC. Protein: CASSLQNLLRRGYTF.

The genes are TRBV19 and TRBJ1-1; no clear D gene. V lost 3 bases to trimming and J lost 1 base, with 6 bases between them. The CDR3 has 13 amino acids. CDR1 is LNHDA and CDR2 is SQIVND in the germline V gene (reference sequence). The CDR3 DNA reads as TGTGCCAGTAGTATTAATCCGAACACTGAAGCTTTCTTT. It yields the protein CASSINPNTEAFF.

Only one count was recorded for this clone. The chain joins TRBV7-3 to TRBJ2-1; 9 nucleotides match TRBD2. The CDR3 has 16 residues. With V trimmed by 1 base and J by 4 bases, 5 bases remained unmatched. Germline V CDR1 and CDR2: SGHTA, FQGTGA. For the CDR3, the DNA is TGTGCCAGCAGCTTAAAGGCTAGCGGGACTTACAATGAGCAGTTCTTC. Its translation: CASSLKASGTYNEQFF.

The CDR3 sequence: CASSWGQAGNTIYF. CDR3 bases: TGCGCCAGCAGTTGGGGGCAGGCGGGAAACACCATATATTTT. The genes are TRBV5-1 and TRBJ1-3; the D gene is possibly TRBD1 (6 bases). The CDR3 is 14 residues long. Between the trimmed V and J ends, which lost 5 bases and 4 bases, there was a span of 13 bases. CDR1 is SGHRS, CDR2 YFSETQ, per germline.

The chain carries TRBV7-9 and TRBJ1-1, with 7 bases lining up with TRBD1. V shed 3 bases, J shed 6 bases, and the junction held 4 bases outside the gene matches. This CDR3 contains 13 residues. Germline loops: CDR1 SEHNR, CDR2 FQNEAQ (reference sequence). DNA of the CDR3: TGTGCCAGCAGCTTCTGGCAGGGGGCTGAAGCTTTCTTT. Translating gives CASSFWQGAEAFF.

V usage is TRBV5-4 and J usage is TRBJ2-1; TRBD2 agrees at 12 bases. Germline V gene sequence: CDR1 SGHNT, CDR2 YYREEE (reference sequence). The V gene end was trimmed by 7 bases and the J gene end by 3 bases; junction bases not matched to a gene: 8. The CDR3 extends over 16 amino acids. The CDR3 sequence is CASQVLAGGGYNEQFF. Here the CDR3 DNA reads TGTGCCAGCCAAGTTCTAGCGGGAGGGGGCTACAATGAGCAGTTCTTC.

This clone was recorded only once. V and J are TRBV3-1 (or the pseudogene TRBV3-2) and TRBJ1-1; no reliable D call. Germline loops: CDR1 LGHDT, CDR2 YNNKEL (reference sequence). The CDR3 covers 16 residues. The ends were cut back, 0 bases at V and 4 bases at J, with 15 bases in the middle. This CDR3 reads CASSQDILALGTEAFF. Written as DNA, the CDR3 is TGTGCCAGCAGCCAAGATATCCTAGCCTTGGGCACTGAAGCTTTCTTT.

The chain uses TRBV25-1 and TRBJ1-3; D possibly corresponds to TRBD1 (6 bases). V dropped 5 bases and J dropped 2 bases, with 10 bases sitting between them. In germline, CDR1 is MGHDK, CDR2 SYGVNS. This CDR3 comprises 14 residues. The CDR3 nucleotides read TGTGCCAGCAGTCCGGGGGGGCCTGGAAACACCATATATTTT. This codes for CASSPGGPGNTIYF.

V and J are TRBV28 and TRBJ2-7; D uncertain. Per the germline V gene, CDR1 is MDHEN and CDR2 is SYDVKM. The CDR3 has 12 amino acids. V shed 9 bases and J shed 2 bases, with 11 bases lying between them. CDR3: CASTTYPYEQYF. The CDR3 DNA is TGTGCCAGTACGACATACCCCTACGAGCAGTACTTC.